This T cell receptor (beta chain) is from a study of T cell responses to AZD1222 COVID-19 vaccine. V was shortened by 4 bases and J by 4 bases, with 11 bases between the two germline ends. CDR1 SGHNT and CDR2 YYREEE come from the germline V gene (reference sequence). The CDR3 consists of 14 residues. Generated by immunoSEQ multiplex PCR, the TCRdb table keeps only in-frame clones and is missing some. The data show around 150,000 clones, almost 95% seen once. The specimen comprised peripheral blood, sampled on day 0 of AZD1222 vaccination. The rearrangement links TRBV5-4 to TRBJ2-2; D unresolved. The sequence was collected from an adult in good health. The CDR3 is CASSPVGGTGELFF. DNA for the CDR3: TGTGCCAGCAGCCCTGTGGGTGGCACCGGGGAGCTGTTTTTT.